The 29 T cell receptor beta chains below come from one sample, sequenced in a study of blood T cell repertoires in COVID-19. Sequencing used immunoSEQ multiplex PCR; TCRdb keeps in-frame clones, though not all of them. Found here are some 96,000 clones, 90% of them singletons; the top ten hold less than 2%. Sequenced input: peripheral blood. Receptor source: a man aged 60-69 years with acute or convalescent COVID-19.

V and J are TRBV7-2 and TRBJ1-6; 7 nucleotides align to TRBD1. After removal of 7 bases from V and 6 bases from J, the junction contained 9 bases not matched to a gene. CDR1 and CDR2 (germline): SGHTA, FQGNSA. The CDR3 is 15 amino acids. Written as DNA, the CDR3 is TGTGCCAGCACCTATCTGGACAGGTTTAATTCACCCCTCCACTTT. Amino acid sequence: CASTYLDRFNSPLHF. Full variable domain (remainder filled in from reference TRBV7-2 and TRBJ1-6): GAGVSQSPSNKVTEKGKDVELRCDPISGHTALYWYRQSLGQGLEFLIYFQGNSAPDKSGLPSDRFSAERTGGSVSTLTIQRTQQEDSAVYLCASTYLDRFNSPLHFGNGTRLTVT.

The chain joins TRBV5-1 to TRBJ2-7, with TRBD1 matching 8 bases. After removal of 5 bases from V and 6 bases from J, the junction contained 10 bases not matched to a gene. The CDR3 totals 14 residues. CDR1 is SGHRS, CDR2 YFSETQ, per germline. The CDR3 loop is CASSQPAQGGEQYF. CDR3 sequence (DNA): TGCGCCAGCAGTCAACCGGCACAGGGGGGCGAGCAGTACTTC.

DNA of the CDR3: TGCGCCAGCAGCACCGGGACTAGCGGGGGGGCGGAGACCCAGTACTTC. Its translation: CASSTGTSGGAETQYF. This rearrangement joins TRBV5-1 to TRBJ2-5; TRBD2 aligns across 16 bases. CDR3 length: 16 residues. V was clipped by 4 bases and J by 5 bases; unmatched bases: 5. Germline CDR1 and CDR2: SGHRS and YFSETQ.

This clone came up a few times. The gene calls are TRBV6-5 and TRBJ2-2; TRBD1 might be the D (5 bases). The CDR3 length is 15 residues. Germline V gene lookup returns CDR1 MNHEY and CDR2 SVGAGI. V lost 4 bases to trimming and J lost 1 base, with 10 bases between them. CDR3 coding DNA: TGTGCCAGCAGTTCTTGGACACAGAACACCGGGGAGCTGTTTTTT. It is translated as CASSSWTQNTGELFF.

This CDR3 reads CASSLGFAADGYEQYF. CDR3 coding DNA: TGTGCCAGCAGCTTAGGGTTTGCGGCGGATGGCTACGAGCAGTACTTC. This chain links TRBV7-2 with TRBJ2-7, with D uncertain. V lost 1 base and J lost 3, with 16 bases in between. Germline CDR1 is SGHTA and CDR2 is FQGNSA. The CDR3 loop spans 16 amino acids.

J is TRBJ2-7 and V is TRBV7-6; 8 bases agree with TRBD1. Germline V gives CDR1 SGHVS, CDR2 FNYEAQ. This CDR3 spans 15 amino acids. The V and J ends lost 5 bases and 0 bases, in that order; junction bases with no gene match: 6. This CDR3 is CASSPPGQDSYEQYF. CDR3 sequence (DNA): TGTGCCAGCAGCCCGCCGGGACAGGACTCCTACGAGCAGTACTTC.

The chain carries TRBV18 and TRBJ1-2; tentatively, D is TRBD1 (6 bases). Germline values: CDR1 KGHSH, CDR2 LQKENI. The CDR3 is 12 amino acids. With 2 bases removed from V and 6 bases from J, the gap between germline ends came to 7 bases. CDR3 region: CASSPDRNGYTF. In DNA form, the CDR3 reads TGTGCCAGCTCACCAGACAGGAATGGCTACACCTTC.

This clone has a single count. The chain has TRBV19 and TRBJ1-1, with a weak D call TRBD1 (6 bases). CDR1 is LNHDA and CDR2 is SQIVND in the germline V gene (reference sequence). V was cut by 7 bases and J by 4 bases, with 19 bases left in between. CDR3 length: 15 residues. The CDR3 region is CASTLGGGPVTEAFF. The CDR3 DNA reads TGTGCCAGTACCCTCGGGGGGGGCCCAGTCACTGAAGCTTTCTTT.

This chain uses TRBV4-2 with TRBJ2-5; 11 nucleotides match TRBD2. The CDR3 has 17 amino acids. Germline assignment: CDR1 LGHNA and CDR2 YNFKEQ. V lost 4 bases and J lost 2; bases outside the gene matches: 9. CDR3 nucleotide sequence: TGTGCCAGCAGCCCAATGGGAGTAGCGGGGGGGCAAGAGACCCAGTACTTC. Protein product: CASSPMGVAGGQETQYF.

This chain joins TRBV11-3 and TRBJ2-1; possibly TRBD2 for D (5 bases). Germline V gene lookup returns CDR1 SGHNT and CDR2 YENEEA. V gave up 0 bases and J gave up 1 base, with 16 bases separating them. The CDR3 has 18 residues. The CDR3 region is CASSLEVWGRDSYNEQFF. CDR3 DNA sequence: TGTGCCAGCAGCTTAGAGGTTTGGGGTCGGGATTCCTACAATGAGCAGTTCTTC.

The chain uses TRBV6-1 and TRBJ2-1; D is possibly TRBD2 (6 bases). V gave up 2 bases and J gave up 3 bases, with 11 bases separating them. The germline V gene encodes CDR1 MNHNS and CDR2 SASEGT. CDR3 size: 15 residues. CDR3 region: CASSEQRAGYNEQFF. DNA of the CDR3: TGTGCCAGCAGTGAACAGCGGGCGGGCTACAATGAGCAGTTCTTC.

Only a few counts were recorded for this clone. The CDR3 loop is CASSSLSRSYNEQFF. The CDR3 nucleotides are TGTGCCAGCAGCTCACTGTCCCGCTCCTACAATGAGCAGTTCTTC. The rearrangement uses TRBV5-5 and TRBJ2-1; D not resolved. CDR3 size: 15 residues. CDR1 is SGHKS and CDR2 is YYEKEE in the germline V gene (reference sequence). V was clipped by 3 bases and J by 0 bases, with 10 bases between them.

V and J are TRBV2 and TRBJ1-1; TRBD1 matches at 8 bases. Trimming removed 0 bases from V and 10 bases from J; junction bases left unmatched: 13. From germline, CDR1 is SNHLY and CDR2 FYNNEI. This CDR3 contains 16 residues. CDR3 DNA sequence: TGTGCCAGCAGTGAAGCAGGGCAAAGGACAGGGTGGGGAGCTTTCTTT. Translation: CASSEAGQRTGWGAFF.

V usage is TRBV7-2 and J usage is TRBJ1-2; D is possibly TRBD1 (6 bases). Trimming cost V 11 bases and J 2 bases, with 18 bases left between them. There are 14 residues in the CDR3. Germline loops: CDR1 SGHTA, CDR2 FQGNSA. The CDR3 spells CASRGGGGNYGYTF. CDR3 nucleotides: TGTGCCTCTAGGGGGGGTGGAGGCAACTATGGCTACACCTTC.

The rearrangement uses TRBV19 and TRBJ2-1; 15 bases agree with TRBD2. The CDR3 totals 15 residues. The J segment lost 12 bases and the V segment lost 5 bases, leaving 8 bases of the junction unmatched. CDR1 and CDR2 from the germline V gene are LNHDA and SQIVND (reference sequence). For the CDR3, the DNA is TGTGCCAGTAGTTCCGGGACTAGCGGGGGGACGAGGCAGTTCTTC. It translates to CASSSGTSGGTRQFF. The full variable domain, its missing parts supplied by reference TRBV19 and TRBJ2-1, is DGGITQSPKYLFRKEGQNVTLSCEQNLNHDAMYWYRQDPGQGLRLIYYSQIVNDFQKGDIAEGYSVSREKKESFPLTVTSAQKNPTAFYLCASSSGTSGGTRQFFGPGTRLTVL.

The CDR3 region is CASSPGGLAGGRKTYF. The CDR3 DNA is TGTGCCAGCTCCCCCGGCGGTCTGGCGGGGGGTCGTAAGACGTACTTC. The V and J genes are TRBV3-1 (or the pseudogene TRBV3-2) and TRBJ2-7, with 8 bases fitting TRBD2. Germline V gene lookup returns CDR1 LGHDT and CDR2 YNNKEL (reference sequence). Trimming cost V 8 bases and J 12 bases; bases outside gene matches: 24. CDR3 length equals 16 residues.

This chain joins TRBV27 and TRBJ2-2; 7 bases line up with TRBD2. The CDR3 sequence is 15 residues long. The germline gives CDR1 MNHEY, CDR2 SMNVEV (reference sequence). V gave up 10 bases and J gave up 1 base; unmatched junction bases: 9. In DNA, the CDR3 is TGTGCCACCAGAAAACCGGGGGGGAACACCGGGGAGCTGTTTTTT. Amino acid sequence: CATRKPGGNTGELFF.

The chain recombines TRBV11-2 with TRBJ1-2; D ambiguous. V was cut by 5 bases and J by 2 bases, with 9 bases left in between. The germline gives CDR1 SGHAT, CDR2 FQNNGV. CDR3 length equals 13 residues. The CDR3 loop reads CASSPGLNYGYTF. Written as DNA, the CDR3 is TGTGCCAGCAGCCCGGGTCTAAACTATGGCTACACCTTC.

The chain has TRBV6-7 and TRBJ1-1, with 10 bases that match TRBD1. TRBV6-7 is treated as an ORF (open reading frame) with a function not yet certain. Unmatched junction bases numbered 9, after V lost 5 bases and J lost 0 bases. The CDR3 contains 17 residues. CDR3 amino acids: CASSQDRGVGMNTEAFF. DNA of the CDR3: TGTGCCAGCAGTCAGGACAGGGGGGTAGGGATGAACACTGAAGCTTTCTTT.

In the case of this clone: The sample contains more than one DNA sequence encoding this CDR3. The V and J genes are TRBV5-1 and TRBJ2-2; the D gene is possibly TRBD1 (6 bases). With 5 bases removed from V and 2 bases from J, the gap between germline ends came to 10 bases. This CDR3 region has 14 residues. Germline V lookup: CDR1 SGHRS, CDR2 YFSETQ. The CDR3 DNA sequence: TGCGCCAGCAGTCTGGACAGAAACACCGGGGAGCTGTTTTTT. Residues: CASSLDRNTGELFF.

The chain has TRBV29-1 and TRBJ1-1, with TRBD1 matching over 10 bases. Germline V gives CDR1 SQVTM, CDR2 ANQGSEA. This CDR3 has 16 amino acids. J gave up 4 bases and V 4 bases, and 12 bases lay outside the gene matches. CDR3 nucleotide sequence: TGCAGCGTTGTTGGTGACAGGGGGCGGTCGGCCACTGAAGCTTTCTTT. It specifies CSVVGDRGRSATEAFF. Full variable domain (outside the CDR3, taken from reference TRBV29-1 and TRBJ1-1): SAVISQKPSRDICQRGTSLTIQCQVDSQVTMMFWYRQQPGQSLTLIATANQGSEATYESGFVIDKFPISRPNLTFSTLTVSNMSPEDSSIYLCSVVGDRGRSATEAFFGQGTRLTVV.

Written as DNA, the CDR3 is TGTGCCAGCAGTGAAGGGGACAGCAGCTCCTACGAGCAGTACTTC. This translates into CASSEGDSSSYEQYF. The J gene is TRBJ2-7, the V gene TRBV6-1, with TRBD1 matching over 7 bases. Germline loops: CDR1 MNHNS, CDR2 SASEGT. Germline trimming cut 1 base from V and 0 bases from J; bases unmatched to any gene: 3. The CDR3 runs 15 residues.

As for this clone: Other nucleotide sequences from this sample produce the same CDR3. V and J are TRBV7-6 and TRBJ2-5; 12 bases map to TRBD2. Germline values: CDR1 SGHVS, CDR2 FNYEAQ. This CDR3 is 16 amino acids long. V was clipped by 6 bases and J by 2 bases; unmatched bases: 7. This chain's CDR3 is CASSSGLAGRQETQYF. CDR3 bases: TGTGCCAGCAGTTCCGGACTAGCGGGGAGACAAGAGACCCAGTACTTC.

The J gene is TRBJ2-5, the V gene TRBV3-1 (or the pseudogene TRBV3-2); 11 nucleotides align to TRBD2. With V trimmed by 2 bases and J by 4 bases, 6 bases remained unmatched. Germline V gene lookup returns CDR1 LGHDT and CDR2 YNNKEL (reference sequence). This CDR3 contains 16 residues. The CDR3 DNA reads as TGTGCCAGCAGCCAACTTAGCGGGGGGGCCGGAGAGACCCAGTACTTC. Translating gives CASSQLSGGAGETQYF.

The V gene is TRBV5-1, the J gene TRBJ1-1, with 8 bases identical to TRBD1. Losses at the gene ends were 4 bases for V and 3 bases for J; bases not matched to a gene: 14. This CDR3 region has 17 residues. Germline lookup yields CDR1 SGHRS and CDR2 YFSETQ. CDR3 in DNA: TGCGCCAGCAGCGACGACAGGGGTAATTATGGGGACACTGAAGCTTTCTTT. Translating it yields CASSDDRGNYGDTEAFF.

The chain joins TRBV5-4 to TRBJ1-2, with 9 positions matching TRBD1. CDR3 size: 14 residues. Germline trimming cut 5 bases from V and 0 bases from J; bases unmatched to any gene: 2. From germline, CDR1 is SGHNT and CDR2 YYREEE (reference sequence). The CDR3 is CASRQGAANYGYTF. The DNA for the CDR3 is TGTGCCAGCAGACAGGGGGCAGCTAACTATGGCTACACCTTC.

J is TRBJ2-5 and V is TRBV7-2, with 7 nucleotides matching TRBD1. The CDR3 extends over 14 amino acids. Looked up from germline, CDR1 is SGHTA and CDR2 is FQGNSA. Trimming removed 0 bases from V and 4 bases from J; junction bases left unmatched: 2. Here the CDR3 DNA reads TGTGCCAGCAGCTTAGCAGGGGGCCTAGAGACCCAGTACTTC. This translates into CASSLAGGLETQYF.

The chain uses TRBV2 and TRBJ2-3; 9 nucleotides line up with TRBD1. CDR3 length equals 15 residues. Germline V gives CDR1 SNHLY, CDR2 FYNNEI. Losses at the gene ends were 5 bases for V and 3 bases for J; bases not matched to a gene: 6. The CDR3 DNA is TGTGCCAGCAGTCCCAGACAGGGGGGAACAGATACGCAGTATTTT. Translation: CASSPRQGGTDTQYF.

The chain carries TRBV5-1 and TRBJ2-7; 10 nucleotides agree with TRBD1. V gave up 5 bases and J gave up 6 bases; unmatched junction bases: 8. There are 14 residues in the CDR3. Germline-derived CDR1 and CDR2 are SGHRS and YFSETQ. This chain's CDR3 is CASRNGTGVVEQYF. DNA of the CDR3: TGCGCCAGCAGAAACGGGACAGGGGTCGTCGAGCAGTACTTC. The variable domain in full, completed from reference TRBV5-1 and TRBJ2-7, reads KAGVTQTPRYLIKTRGQQVTLSCSPISGHRSVSWYQQTPGQGLQFLFEYFSETQRNKGNFPGRFSGRQFSNSRSEMNVSTLELGDSALYLCASRNGTGVVEQYFGPGTRLTVT.